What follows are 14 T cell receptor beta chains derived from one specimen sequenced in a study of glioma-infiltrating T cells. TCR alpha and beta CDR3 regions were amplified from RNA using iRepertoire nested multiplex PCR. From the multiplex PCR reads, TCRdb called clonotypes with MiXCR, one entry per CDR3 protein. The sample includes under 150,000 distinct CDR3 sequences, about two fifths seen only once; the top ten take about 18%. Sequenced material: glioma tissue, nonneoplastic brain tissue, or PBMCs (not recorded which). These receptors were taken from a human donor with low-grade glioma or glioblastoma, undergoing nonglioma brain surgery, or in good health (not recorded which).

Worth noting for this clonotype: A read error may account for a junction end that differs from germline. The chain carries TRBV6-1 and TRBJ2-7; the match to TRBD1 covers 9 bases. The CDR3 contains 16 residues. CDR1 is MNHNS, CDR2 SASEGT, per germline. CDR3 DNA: TGTGCCAGAAGTGGAGTGGGACAGGGTTCTGGGTACGAGCAGTACTTC. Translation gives CARSGVGQGSGYEQYF.

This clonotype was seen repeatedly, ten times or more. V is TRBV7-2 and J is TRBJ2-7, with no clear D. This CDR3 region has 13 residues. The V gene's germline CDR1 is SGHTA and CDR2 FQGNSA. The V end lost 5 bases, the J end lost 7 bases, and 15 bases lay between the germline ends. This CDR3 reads CASSPPAVREQYF. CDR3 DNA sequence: TGTGCCAGCAGCCCCCCCGCGGTACGTGAGCAGTACTTC.

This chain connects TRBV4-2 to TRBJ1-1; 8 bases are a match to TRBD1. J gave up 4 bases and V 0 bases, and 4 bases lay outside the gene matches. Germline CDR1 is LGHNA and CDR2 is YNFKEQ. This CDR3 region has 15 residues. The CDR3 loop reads CASSQDYRGFTEAFF. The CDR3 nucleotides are TGTGCCAGCAGCCAAGATTACAGGGGGTTCACTGAAGCTTTCTTT.

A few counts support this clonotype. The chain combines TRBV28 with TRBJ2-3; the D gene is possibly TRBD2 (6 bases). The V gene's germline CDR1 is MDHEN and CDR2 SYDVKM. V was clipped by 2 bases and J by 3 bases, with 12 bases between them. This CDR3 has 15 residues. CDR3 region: CASSLPGLSTDTQYF. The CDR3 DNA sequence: TGTGCCAGCAGTTTACCGGGACTTTCAACAGATACGCAGTATTTT.

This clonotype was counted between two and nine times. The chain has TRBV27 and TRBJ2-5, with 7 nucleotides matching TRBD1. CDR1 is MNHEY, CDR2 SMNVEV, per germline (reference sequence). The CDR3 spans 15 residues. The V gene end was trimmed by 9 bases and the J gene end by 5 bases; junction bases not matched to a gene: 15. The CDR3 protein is CASTIADRSGETQYF. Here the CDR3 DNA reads TGTGCCAGTACGATCGCGGACAGGTCGGGCGAGACCCAGTACTTC.

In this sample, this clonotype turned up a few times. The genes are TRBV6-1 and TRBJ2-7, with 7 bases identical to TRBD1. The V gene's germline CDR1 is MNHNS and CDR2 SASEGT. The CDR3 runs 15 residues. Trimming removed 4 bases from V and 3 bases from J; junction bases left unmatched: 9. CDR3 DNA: TGTGCCAGCAGTGGGGCGACAGGGTTTGACTACGAGCAGTACTTC. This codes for CASSGATGFDYEQYF.

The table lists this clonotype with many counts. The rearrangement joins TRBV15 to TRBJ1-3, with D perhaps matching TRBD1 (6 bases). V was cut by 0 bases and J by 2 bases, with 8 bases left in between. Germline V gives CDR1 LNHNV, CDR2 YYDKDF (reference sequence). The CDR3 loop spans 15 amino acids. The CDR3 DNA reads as TGTGCCACCAGCAGAGATCCAGGGGCTGGAAACACCATATATTTT. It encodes CATSRDPGAGNTIYF. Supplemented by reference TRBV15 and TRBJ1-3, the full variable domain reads DAMVIQNPRYQVTQFGKPVTLSCSQTLNHNVMYWYQQKSSQAPKLLFHYYDKDFNNEADTPDNFQSRRPNTSFCFLDIRSPGLGDTAMYLCATSRDPGAGNTIYFGEGSWLTVV.

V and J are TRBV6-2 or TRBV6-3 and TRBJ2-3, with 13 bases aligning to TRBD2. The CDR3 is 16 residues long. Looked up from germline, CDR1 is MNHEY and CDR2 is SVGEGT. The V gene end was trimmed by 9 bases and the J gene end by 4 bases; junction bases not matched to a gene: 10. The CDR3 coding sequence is TGTGCCAGTTACTCACCTGGACTAGCGGGAGCAGATACGCAGTATTTT. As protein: CASYSPGLAGADTQYF.

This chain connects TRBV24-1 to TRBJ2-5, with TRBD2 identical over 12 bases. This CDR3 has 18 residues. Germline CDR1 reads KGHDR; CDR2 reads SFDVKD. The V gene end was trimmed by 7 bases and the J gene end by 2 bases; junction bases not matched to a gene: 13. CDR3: CATSDSSGGAPLQETQYF. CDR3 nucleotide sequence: TGTGCCACCAGCGACTCTAGCGGGGGGGCCCCCTTACAAGAGACCCAGTACTTC.

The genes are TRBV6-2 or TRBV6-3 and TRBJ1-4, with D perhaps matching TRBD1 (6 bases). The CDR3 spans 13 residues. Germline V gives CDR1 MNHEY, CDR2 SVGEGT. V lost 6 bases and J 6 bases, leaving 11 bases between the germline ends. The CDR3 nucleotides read TGTGCCAGCAGAAAGACAGGCGATGAAAAACTGTTTTTT. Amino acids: CASRKTGDEKLFF.

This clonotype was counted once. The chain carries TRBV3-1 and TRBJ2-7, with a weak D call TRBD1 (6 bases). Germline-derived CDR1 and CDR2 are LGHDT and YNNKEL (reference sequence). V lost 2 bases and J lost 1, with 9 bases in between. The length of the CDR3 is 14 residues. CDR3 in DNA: TGTGCCAGCAGCCAAAACAGGGAGTCCTACGAGCAGTACTTC. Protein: CASSQNRESYEQYF.

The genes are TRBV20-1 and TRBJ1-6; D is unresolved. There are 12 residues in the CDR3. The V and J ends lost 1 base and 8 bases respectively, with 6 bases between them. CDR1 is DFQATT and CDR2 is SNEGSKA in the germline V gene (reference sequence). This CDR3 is CSARVVDSPLHF. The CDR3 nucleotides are TGCAGTGCTAGAGTCGTCGATTCACCCCTCCACTTT.

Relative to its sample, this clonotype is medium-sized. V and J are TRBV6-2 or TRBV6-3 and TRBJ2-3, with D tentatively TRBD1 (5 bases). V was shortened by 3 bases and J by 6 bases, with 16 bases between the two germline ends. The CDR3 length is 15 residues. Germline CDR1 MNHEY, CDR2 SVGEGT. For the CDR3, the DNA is TGTGCCAGCAGTTATGGGGCAGGGAAAATGGATACGCAGTATTTT. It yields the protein CASSYGAGKMDTQYF.

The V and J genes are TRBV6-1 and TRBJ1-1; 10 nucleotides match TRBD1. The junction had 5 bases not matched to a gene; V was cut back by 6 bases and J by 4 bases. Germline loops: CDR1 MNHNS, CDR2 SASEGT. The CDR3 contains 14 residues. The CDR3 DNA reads TGTGCCAGCAGCGGGGGGACAGGGGTCACTGAAGCTTTCTTT. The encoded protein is CASSGGTGVTEAFF.